What follows are 28 T cell receptor beta chains derived from one specimen sequenced in a study of identifying expanded T cells in peripheral blood. Generated by immunoSEQ multiplex PCR, the TCRdb table keeps only in-frame clones and is missing some. Found here are around 100,000 clones, over 75% of them singletons; the top ten hold about 5.5%. The sequencing input was blood. The source is a person between 18 and 69 years old in good health.

This rearrangement joins TRBV7-6 to TRBJ2-3; D possibly corresponds to TRBD2 (6 bases). Germline CDR1 and CDR2: SGHVS and FNYEAQ. Between the trimmed V and J ends, which lost 8 bases and 0 bases, there was a span of 15 bases. This CDR3 has 15 amino acids. The CDR3 bases are TGTGCCAGCCGACTCGGCGGGACTAGCACAGATACGCAGTATTTT. Protein product: CASRLGGTSTDTQYF.

This chain links TRBV5-1 with TRBJ2-1, with 8 bases identical to TRBD2. The germline gives CDR1 SGHRS, CDR2 YFSETQ. With V trimmed by 4 bases and J by 6 bases, 9 bases remained unmatched. This CDR3 is 15 amino acids long. CDR3 sequence reads: CASSPGGGLSNEQFF. CDR3 nucleotide sequence: TGCGCCAGCAGCCCCGGGGGGGGCCTTTCCAATGAGCAGTTCTTC.

This sequence joins TRBV5-6 and TRBJ1-1; D remains ambiguous. The V gene's germline CDR1 is SGHDT and CDR2 YYEEEE. V dropped 4 bases and J dropped 7 bases, with 8 bases sitting between them. CDR3 length: 11 residues. The CDR3 sequence is CASSRRSEAFF. CDR3 sequence (DNA): TGTGCCAGCAGCCGGCGGAGTGAAGCTTTCTTT.

This chain links TRBV7-9 with TRBJ2-2; the D gene is possibly TRBD2 (5 bases). The CDR3 has 15 residues. V was trimmed by 5 bases and J by 4 bases, leaving 14 bases between them. Germline loops: CDR1 SEHNR, CDR2 FQNEAQ (reference sequence). CDR3 amino acids: CASSPRRVFTGELFF. CDR3 nucleotide sequence: TGTGCCAGCAGCCCCAGGCGGGTGTTCACCGGGGAGCTGTTTTTT.

The V and J genes are TRBV2 and TRBJ2-7, with a weak D call TRBD2 (6 bases). In germline, CDR1 is SNHLY, CDR2 FYNNEI. Trimming cost V 6 bases and J 4 bases, with 16 bases left between them. The CDR3 is made up of 14 amino acids. The CDR3 loop is CASSWSGVRYEQYF. The CDR3 nucleotides read TGTGCCAGCAGCTGGTCGGGGGTTCGGTACGAGCAGTACTTC. Based on the CDR3 plus reference TRBV2 and TRBJ2-7, the full variable domain is EPEVTQTPSHQVTQMGQEVILRCVPISNHLYFYWYRQILGQKVEFLVSFYNNEISEKSEIFDDQFSVERPDGSNFTLKIRSTKLEDSAMYFCASSWSGVRYEQYFGPGTRLTVT.

The chain recombines TRBV7-2 with TRBJ2-5; D uncertain. Between the trimmed V and J ends, which lost 6 bases and 5 bases, there was a span of 7 bases. The CDR3 sequence is 11 residues long. CDR1 is SGHTA and CDR2 is FQGNSA in the germline V gene. The CDR3 DNA reads as TGTGCCAGCAGTCCCGGCGAGACCCAGTACTTC. It translates to CASSPGETQYF.

This clone was recorded only once. The chain is built from TRBV7-3 and TRBJ2-5; the D gene is possibly TRBD2 (5 bases). From germline, CDR1 is SGHTA and CDR2 FQGTGA. The germline V and J ends were trimmed by 3 bases and 3 bases, with 17 bases remaining between them. The CDR3 runs 16 residues. This CDR3 is CASSFQAGRGEETQYF. DNA of the CDR3: TGTGCCAGCAGCTTTCAGGCAGGCCGGGGAGAAGAGACCCAGTACTTC.

The chain carries TRBV5-1 and TRBJ1-2; TRBD1 might be the D (6 bases). Deletions cut 3 bases from V and 8 bases from J, with 8 bases between. The germline gives CDR1 SGHRS, CDR2 YFSETQ. CDR3 size: 11 residues. The CDR3 nucleotides read TGCGCCAGCAGCTCAGGGGAGGGCTACACCTTC. This gives the protein CASSSGEGYTF. The complete variable domain, with remaining parts taken from reference TRBV5-1 and TRBJ1-2, reads KAGVTQTPRYLIKTRGQQVTLSCSPISGHRSVSWYQQTPGQGLQFLFEYFSETQRNKGNFPGRFSGRQFSNSRSEMNVSTLELGDSALYLCASSSGEGYTFGSGTRLTVV.

This clone has just a few counts. Other DNA sequences in this sample translate to the same CDR3. This chain joins TRBV7-2 and TRBJ1-2; D might be TRBD1 (5 bases). V lost 1 base and J 4 bases, leaving 10 bases between the germline ends. CDR1 is SGHTA and CDR2 is FQGNSA in the germline V gene. CDR3 length: 14 amino acids. The CDR3 DNA reads TGTGCCAGCAGCTTAGGCGGGGGTCCCTATGGCTACACCTTC. Protein: CASSLGGGPYGYTF.

The chain combines TRBV2 with TRBJ2-7, with D perhaps matching TRBD1 (6 bases). Germline V gene sequence: CDR1 SNHLY, CDR2 FYNNEI. Trimming cost V 3 bases and J 4 bases, with 16 bases left between them. The CDR3 is made up of 15 amino acids. For the CDR3, the DNA is TGTGCCAGCAGTGAGACGACAGGTTTTGGTTACGAGCAGTACTTC. Protein product: CASSETTGFGYEQYF.

V and J are TRBV5-1 and TRBJ2-1; 8 nucleotides line up with TRBD2. The CDR3 covers 16 residues. V trimming: 0 bases; J trimming: 8 bases; junction bases outside the gene matches: 10. From germline, CDR1 is SGHRS and CDR2 YFSETQ. CDR3: CASSLGVGLGLDEQFF. DNA of the CDR3: TGCGCCAGCAGCTTGGGAGTGGGACTAGGCCTCGATGAGCAGTTCTTC.

The gene calls are TRBV27 and TRBJ1-6; TRBD1 matches at 8 bases. V dropped 4 bases and J dropped 2; count of bases not matched to a gene: 22. The CDR3 has 22 amino acids. Germline-derived CDR1 and CDR2 are MNHEY and SMNVEV (reference sequence). The CDR3, as DNA: TGTGCCAGCAGTTCAAGGGGGCACCACAGGGGGAGGGAGCGCACCTATAATTCACCCCTCCACTTT. It is translated as CASSSRGHHRGRERTYNSPLHF.

This chain connects TRBV6-5 to TRBJ1-2, with 7 bases aligning to TRBD1. CDR3 length: 12 residues. V dropped 7 bases and J dropped 8; count of bases not matched to a gene: 7. CDR1 is MNHEY and CDR2 is SVGAGI in the germline V gene. CDR3 bases: TGTGCCAGCACCCAGGACAGGAGCGGCTACACCTTC. Its protein is CASTQDRSGYTF.

The chain has TRBV9 and TRBJ2-7; D unclear. Germline CDR1 SGDLS, CDR2 YYNGEE. Trimming left V 2 bases short and J 2 bases short, with 8 bases between. The CDR3 runs to 13 residues. The CDR3 region has the DNA TGTGCCAGCAGCGTCGGAACAGCCTACGAGCAGTACTTC. It translates to CASSVGTAYEQYF. Using reference TRBV9 and TRBJ2-7 for the parts outside the CDR3, the full variable domain is DSGVTQTPKHLITATGQRVTLRCSPRSGDLSVYWYQQSLDQGLQFLIQYYNGEERAKGNILERFSAQQFPDLHSELNLSSLELGDSALYFCASSVGTAYEQYFGPGTRLTVT.

The chain has TRBV2 and TRBJ2-3; 10 nucleotides align to TRBD2. The germline V gene has CDR1 SNHLY and CDR2 FYNNEI. The V gene end was trimmed by 4 bases and the J gene end by 7 bases; junction bases not matched to a gene: 5. The CDR3 loop spans 14 amino acids. The CDR3 spells CASSGGLATNTQYF. In nucleotides, the CDR3 is TGTGCCAGCAGTGGGGGACTAGCGACAAATACGCAGTATTTT.

The chain joins TRBV10-3 to TRBJ2-1; 11 bases match TRBD2. Germline lookup yields CDR1 ENHRY and CDR2 SYGVKD. This CDR3 region has 17 residues. Germline trimming cut 4 bases from V and 0 bases from J; bases unmatched to any gene: 5. DNA for the CDR3: TGTGCCATCAGTGGGGGGCTAGCGGGAGGCTCCTACAATGAGCAGTTCTTC. It is translated as CAISGGLAGGSYNEQFF.

The sample holds a few counts of this clone. The chain has TRBV18 and TRBJ1-1; 8 bases are a match to TRBD1. V was pared by 3 bases and J by 1 base, with 7 bases of the junction left unmatched. This CDR3 has 16 amino acids. Germline loops: CDR1 KGHSH, CDR2 LQKENI. The chain's CDR3 is CASSPMTGVTNTEAFF. CDR3 sequence (DNA): TGTGCCAGCTCACCCATGACAGGGGTCACGAACACTGAAGCTTTCTTT.

This chain joins TRBV4-1 and TRBJ1-2; 8 nucleotides align to TRBD1. The germline V gene has CDR1 MGHRA and CDR2 YSYEKL. Losses at the gene ends were 3 bases for V and 6 bases for J; bases not matched to a gene: 9. The CDR3 is 15 amino acids. The CDR3: CASSQADREKHGYTF. The CDR3 DNA is TGCGCCAGCAGCCAGGCGGACAGGGAAAAACATGGCTACACCTTC.

This sequence joins TRBV27 and TRBJ1-1, with 8 positions matching TRBD1. The trim removed 4 bases at V and 5 bases at J, leaving 6 bases unmatched. The CDR3 contains 14 residues. In germline, CDR1 is MNHEY, CDR2 SMNVEV (reference sequence). The CDR3 DNA reads as TGTGCCAGCAGTTACAGGGGGTTGAGGACTGAAGCTTTCTTT. It yields the protein CASSYRGLRTEAFF.

The rearrangement links TRBV6-1 to TRBJ1-2; D is unresolved. The CDR3 spans 16 residues. Germline V CDR1 and CDR2: MNHNS, SASEGT. Trimming cost V 3 bases and J 1 base, with 15 bases left between them. In DNA form, the CDR3 reads TGTGCCAGCAGTGAGACGGGATACAGCATTAACTATGGCTACACCTTC. As protein: CASSETGYSINYGYTF.

This chain joins TRBV19 and TRBJ1-4, with 7 positions matching TRBD1. Germline V gene sequence: CDR1 LNHDA, CDR2 SQIVND (reference sequence). Trimming cost V 5 bases and J 5 bases; bases outside gene matches: 8. This CDR3 is 15 amino acids long. The CDR3 nucleotides read TGTGCCAGTAGTCTCGGACAGGCCTCAAATGAAAAACTGTTTTTT. Protein: CASSLGQASNEKLFF. Full variable domain (outside the CDR3, taken from reference TRBV19 and TRBJ1-4): DGGITQSPKYLFRKEGQNVTLSCEQNLNHDAMYWYRQDPGQGLRLIYYSQIVNDFQKGDIAEGYSVSREKKESFPLTVTSAQKNPTAFYLCASSLGQASNEKLFFGSGTQLSVL.

The rearrangement links TRBV19 to TRBJ1-5; D is unclear. The V gene's germline CDR1 is LNHDA and CDR2 SQIVND (reference sequence). The CDR3 runs to 16 residues. Deletions cut 7 bases from V and 0 bases from J, with 16 bases between. CDR3 DNA sequence: TGTGCCAGTAATTGGGAATCGAGCTATAGCAATCAGCCCCAGCATTTT. Amino acids: CASNWESSYSNQPQHF.

The chain is built from TRBV5-1 and TRBJ2-1, with 9 positions matching TRBD2. The CDR3 runs to 15 residues. Germline V lookup: CDR1 SGHRS, CDR2 YFSETQ. Germline trimming cut 0 bases from V and 6 bases from J; bases unmatched to any gene: 4. CDR3 amino acids: CASSLEAGGANEQFF. The CDR3, as DNA: TGCGCCAGCAGCTTGGAAGCGGGGGGCGCCAATGAGCAGTTCTTC.

The rearrangement uses TRBV6-5 and TRBJ2-7; D possibly corresponds to TRBD1 (5 bases). Germline lookup yields CDR1 MNHEY and CDR2 SVGAGI. The CDR3 contains 15 residues. Trimming took 5 bases from V and 0 from J, leaving 14 bases between them. DNA for the CDR3: TGTGCCAGCAGTAAGATCAGGGCCAGCTCCTACGAGCAGTACTTC. Amino acid sequence: CASSKIRASSYEQYF.

The chain employs TRBV6-6 and TRBJ1-1, with D perhaps matching TRBD1 (5 bases). This CDR3 comprises 14 residues. Deletions cut 5 bases from V and 0 bases from J, with 10 bases between. Germline V gene lookup returns CDR1 MNHNY and CDR2 SVGAGI (reference sequence). CDR3 in amino acids: CASSTPRVNTEAFF. CDR3 nucleotides: TGTGCCAGCAGTACGCCCAGGGTGAACACTGAAGCTTTCTTT.

The CDR3 loop reads CSVAGPLGATYNEQFF. In DNA, the CDR3 is TGCAGCGTCGCTGGGCCCCTCGGAGCCACATACAATGAGCAGTTCTTC. V usage is TRBV29-1 and J usage is TRBJ2-1, with D unclear. The CDR3 sequence is 16 residues long. Deletions cut 6 bases from V and 4 bases from J, with 22 bases between. The germline gives CDR1 SQVTM, CDR2 ANQGSEA.

This chain joins TRBV7-9 and TRBJ1-4; no clear D. CDR3 length equals 14 residues. CDR1 is SEHNR and CDR2 is FQNEAQ in the germline V gene (reference sequence). V lost 1 base and J lost 0, with 3 bases in between. Here the CDR3 reads CASSLGTTNEKLFF. In DNA form, the CDR3 reads TGTGCCAGCAGCTTAGGGACAACTAATGAAAAACTGTTTTTT.

This clone was detected only once. The rearrangement links TRBV10-3 to TRBJ1-3; D ambiguous. From germline, CDR1 is ENHRY and CDR2 SYGVKD. The V and J ends lost 3 bases and 0 bases respectively, with 3 bases between them. The CDR3 covers 13 residues. The CDR3, as DNA: TGTGCCATCAGTGAATACTCTGGAAACACCATATATTTT. Translation gives CAISEYSGNTIYF.